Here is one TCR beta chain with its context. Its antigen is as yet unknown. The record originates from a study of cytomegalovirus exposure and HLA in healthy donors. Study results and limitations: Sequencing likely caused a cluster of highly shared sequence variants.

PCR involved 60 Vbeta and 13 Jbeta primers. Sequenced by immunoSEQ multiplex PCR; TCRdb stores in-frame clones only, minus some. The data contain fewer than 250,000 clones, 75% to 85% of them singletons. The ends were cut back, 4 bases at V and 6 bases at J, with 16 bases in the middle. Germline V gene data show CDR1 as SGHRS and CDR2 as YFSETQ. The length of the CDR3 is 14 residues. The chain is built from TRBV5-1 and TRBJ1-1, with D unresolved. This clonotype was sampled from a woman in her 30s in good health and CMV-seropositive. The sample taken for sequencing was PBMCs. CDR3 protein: CASSLDPLTAEAFF. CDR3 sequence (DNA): TGCGCCAGCAGCCTGGATCCCCTAACCGCTGAAGCTTTCTTT.